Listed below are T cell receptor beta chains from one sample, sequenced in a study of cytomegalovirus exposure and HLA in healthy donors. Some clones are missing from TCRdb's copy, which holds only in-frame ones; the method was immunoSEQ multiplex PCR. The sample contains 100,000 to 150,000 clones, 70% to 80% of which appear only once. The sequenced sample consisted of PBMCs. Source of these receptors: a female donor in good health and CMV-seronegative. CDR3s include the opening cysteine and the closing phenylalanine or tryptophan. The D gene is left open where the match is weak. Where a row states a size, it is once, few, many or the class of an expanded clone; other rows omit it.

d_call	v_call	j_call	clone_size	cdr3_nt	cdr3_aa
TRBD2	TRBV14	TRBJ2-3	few	TGTGCCAGCAGCCAGGGACTAGCGGGAGGGCCAGCTACGCAGTATTTT	CASSQGLAGGPATQYF
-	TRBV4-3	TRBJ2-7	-	TGCGCCAGCAGCCAAATGGCAGGGGTTGAGCAGTACTTC	CASSQMAGVEQYF
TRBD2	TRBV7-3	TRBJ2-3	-	TGTGCCAGCAGCTTACTAGCGGGGAGCACAGATACGCAGTATTTT	CASSLLAGSTDTQYF
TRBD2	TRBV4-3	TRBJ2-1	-	TGCGCCAGCAGCCAAAACAGCGGGAGCGAAACCTACAATGAGCAGTTCTTC	CASSQNSGSETYNEQFF
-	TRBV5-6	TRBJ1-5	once	TGTGCCAGCAGTTTCTTTAGCAATCAGCCCCAGCATTTT	CASSFFSNQPQHF
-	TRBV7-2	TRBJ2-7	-	TGTGCCAGCAGCCTTACGGGTTACTCCGGCATCGAGCAGTACTTC	CASSLTGYSGIEQYF
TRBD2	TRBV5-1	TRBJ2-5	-	TGCGCCAGCAGCAGCCAAGACGGGGGGGAGACCCAGTACTTC	CASSSQDGGETQYF
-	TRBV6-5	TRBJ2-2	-	TGTGCCAGCAGTCTCGGGGTTTACACCGGGGAGCTGTTTTTT	CASSLGVYTGELFF
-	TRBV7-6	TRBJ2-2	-	TGTGCCAGCAGCTTAGACGCAGGGAACACCGGGGAGCTGTTTTTT	CASSLDAGNTGELFF
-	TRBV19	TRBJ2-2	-	TGTGCCAGTAGTATGTCAGGCGCTACCGGGGAGCTGTTTTTT	CASSMSGATGELFF
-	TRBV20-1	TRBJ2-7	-	TGCAGTGCGTCCGGGGACTACGAGCAGTACTTC	CSASGDYEQYF
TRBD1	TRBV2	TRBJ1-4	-	TGTGCCAGCAGACCCAGGGGGCCGAATGAAAAACTGTTTTTT	CASRPRGPNEKLFF
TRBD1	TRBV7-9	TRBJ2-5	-	TGTGCCAGCAGCTTAGTTCGACCACAGGGGGCCTGGGAGACCCAGTACTTC	CASSLVRPQGAWETQYF
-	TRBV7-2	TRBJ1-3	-	TGTGCCAGCAGCTTAGGTAGATCTGGAAACACCATATATTTT	CASSLGRSGNTIYF
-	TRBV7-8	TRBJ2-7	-	TGTGCCAGCAGCTTAGCGGTGGCTGCCTACGAGCAGTACTTC	CASSLAVAAYEQYF
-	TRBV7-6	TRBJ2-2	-	TGTGCCAGCAGCCCAGCTAGAGGGCCGTCCGGGGAGCTGTTTTTT	CASSPARGPSGELFF
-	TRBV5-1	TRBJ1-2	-	TGCGCCAGCAGCTTGGACAGATCTGGCTACACCTTC	CASSLDRSGYTF
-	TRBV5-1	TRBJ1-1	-	TGCGCCAGCAGCCCATACAGGGTGAACACTGAAGCTTTCTTT	CASSPYRVNTEAFF
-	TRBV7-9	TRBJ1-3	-	TGTGCCAGCGTATGGCAGACAGCTTCTGGAAACACCATATATTTT	CASVWQTASGNTIYF
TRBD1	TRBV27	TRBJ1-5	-	TGTGCCAGCAGTCCCAAGACAGGGTGTAATCAGCCCCAGCATTTT	CASSPKTGCNQPQHF
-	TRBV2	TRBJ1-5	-	TGTGCCAGCAGAAAGGGGGACCAGCCCCAGCATTTT	CASRKGDQPQHF
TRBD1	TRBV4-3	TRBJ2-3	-	TGCGCCAGCAGCCAAGAACCCGGGACAGGGGGAACTAGCACAGATACGCAGTATTTT	CASSQEPGTGGTSTDTQYF
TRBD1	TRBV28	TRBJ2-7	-	TGTGCCAGCAGTTTATGGGGGACAGCCTCTAGGGAGCAGTACTTC	CASSLWGTASREQYF
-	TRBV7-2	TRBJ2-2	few	TGTGCCAGCAGCTTCACCCCAGGGGCGAACACCGGGGAGCTGTTTTTT	CASSFTPGANTGELFF
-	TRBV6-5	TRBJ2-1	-	TGTGCCAGCAGTTACTCACAGGGATCCTACAATGAGCAGTTCTTC	CASSYSQGSYNEQFF
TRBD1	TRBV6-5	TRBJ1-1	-	TGTGCCAGCACTCTCTCGGGACAGCCGAACACTGAAGCTTTCTTT	CASTLSGQPNTEAFF
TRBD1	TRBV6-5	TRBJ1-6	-	TGTGCCAGCAGATCGGGACAGGGGACTTCACCCCTCCACTTT	CASRSGQGTSPLHF
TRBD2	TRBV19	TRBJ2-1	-	TGTGCCAGTAGTACCGTGAGCGGGGGGGCGGGCAATGAGCAGTTCTTC	CASSTVSGGAGNEQFF
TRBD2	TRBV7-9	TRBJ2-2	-	TGTTCCAGCAGCTCGCCCGAACTAGCGGAGAACACCGGGGAGCTGTTTTTT	CSSSSPELAENTGELFF
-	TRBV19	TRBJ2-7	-	TGTGCCAGTAGTAGAACACAGGGCGAGCAGTACTTC	CASSRTQGEQYF
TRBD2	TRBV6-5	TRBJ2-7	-	TGTGCCAGCAGCCCACTCGGGAGGCGTGAGCAGTACTTC	CASSPLGRREQYF
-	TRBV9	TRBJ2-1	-	TGTGCCAGCAGCGTAGGTGGCAATAACAATGAGCAGTTCTTC	CASSVGGNNNEQFF
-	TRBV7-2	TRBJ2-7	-	TGTGCCAGCAGCTTACCAGGGCTCGACGAGCAGTACTTC	CASSLPGLDEQYF
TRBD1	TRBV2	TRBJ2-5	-	TGTGCCAGCAGTGAAGCGCGCGGGACAGGGTCATCCGAGACCCAGTACTTC	CASSEARGTGSSETQYF
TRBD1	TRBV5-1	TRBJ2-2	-	TGCGCCAGCAGCTCCGGGACAGGCACCGGGGAGCTGTTTTTT	CASSSGTGTGELFF
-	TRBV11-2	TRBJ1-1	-	TGTGCCAGCAGCTTACGGGGGGCCATGAACACTGAAGCTTTCTTT	CASSLRGAMNTEAFF
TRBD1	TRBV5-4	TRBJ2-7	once	TGTGCCAGCAGCCCTAAGGGACAGGGTAAGGCCGAGCAGTACTTC	CASSPKGQGKAEQYF
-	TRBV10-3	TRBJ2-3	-	TGTGCCATCAGTGAGACACAAAGCACAGATACGCAGTATTTT	CAISETQSTDTQYF
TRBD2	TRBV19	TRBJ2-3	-	TGTGCCAGCCGATCCTCAGCGGGAGGATCTAGCACAGATACGCAGTATTTT	CASRSSAGGSSTDTQYF
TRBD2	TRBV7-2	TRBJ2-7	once	TGTGCCAGCAGCTTGACTAGCGGTATTACCTACGAGCAGTACTTC	CASSLTSGITYEQYF
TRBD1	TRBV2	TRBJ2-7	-	TGTGCCAGCAATACCGGGACAGGATTCTACGAGCAGTACTTC	CASNTGTGFYEQYF
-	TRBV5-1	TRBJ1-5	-	TGCGCCAGCAGCCCACAGGGCAATCAGCCCCAGCATTTT	CASSPQGNQPQHF
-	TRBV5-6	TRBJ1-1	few	TGTGCCAGCAGCTCGACCGGGACAAGTGAAGCTTTCTTT	CASSSTGTSEAFF
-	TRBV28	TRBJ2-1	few	TGTGCCAGCAGTTTATGGACTCGTCGGTTTGGAAATGAGCAGTTCTTC	CASSLWTRRFGNEQFF
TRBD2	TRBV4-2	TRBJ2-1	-	TGTGCCAGCGGCGGGAGAACCGATGAGCAGTTCTTC	CASGGRTDEQFF
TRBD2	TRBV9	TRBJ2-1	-	TGTGCCAGCAGCGTCAACACCCTAGCGGGATCGTACAATGAGCAGTTCTTC	CASSVNTLAGSYNEQFF
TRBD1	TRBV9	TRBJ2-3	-	TGTGCCAGCAGCGTAGGGCGAGGGGGCAGCACAGATACGCAGTATTTT	CASSVGRGGSTDTQYF
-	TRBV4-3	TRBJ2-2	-	TGCGCCAGCAGCCAAGACAGGGTGGGCACCGGGGAGCTGTTTTTT	CASSQDRVGTGELFF
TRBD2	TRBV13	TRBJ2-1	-	TGTGCCAGCAGTTCAACTAGCGGGAGGGCGAATGAGCAGTTCTTC	CASSSTSGRANEQFF
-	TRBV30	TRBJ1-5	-	TGTGCCTGGAGTGTGGGGGGAAATCAGCCCCAGCATTTT	CAWSVGGNQPQHF
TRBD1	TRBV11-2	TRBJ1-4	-	TGTGCCAGCAGCTTGCGGACAGGGGATGAAAAACTGTTTTTT	CASSLRTGDEKLFF
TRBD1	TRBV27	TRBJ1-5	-	TGTGCCAGCAGTCGATTTGGACAGGACAGCAATCAGCCCCAGCATTTT	CASSRFGQDSNQPQHF
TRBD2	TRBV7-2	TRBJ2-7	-	TGTGCCAGCAGCTTGTGGGAGGGCCCATACGAGCAGTACTTC	CASSLWEGPYEQYF
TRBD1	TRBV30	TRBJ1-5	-	TGTGCCTGGAGTCGGACAGGGCATCAGCCCCAGCATTTT	CAWSRTGHQPQHF
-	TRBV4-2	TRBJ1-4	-	TGTGCCAGCAGCCAATCGGGAGGCTATTCAGAAAAACTGTTTTTT	CASSQSGGYSEKLFF
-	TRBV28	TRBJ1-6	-	TGTGCCAGCAGTTTATGGTCAGGCGATCTGAATTCACCCCTCCACTTT	CASSLWSGDLNSPLHF
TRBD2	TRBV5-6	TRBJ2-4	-	TGTGCCAGCAGCTTGGGGCTAGCGGGAGCCAAAAACATTCAGTACTTC	CASSLGLAGAKNIQYF
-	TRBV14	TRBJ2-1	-	TGTGCCAGCAGCCAAGAAGCAGGGATAATTTACAATGAGCAGTTCTTC	CASSQEAGIIYNEQFF
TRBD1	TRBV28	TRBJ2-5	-	TGTGCCAGCAGTTTCGGATTCGGGACAGGGGAAGAGACCCAGTACTTC	CASSFGFGTGEETQYF
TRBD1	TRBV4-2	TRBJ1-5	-	TGTGCCAGCAGCCGAATATCGGGACAGGAGCATCAGCCCCAGCATTTT	CASSRISGQEHQPQHF